This T cell receptor (beta chain) was profiled in a study of vaccination and CD4 T cells after COVID-19. Study-wide background: Convalescent patients gave post-COVID blood a median roughly 96 days post-diagnosis, range 35 to 161. No peptide, an HIV-1 Nef pool, or a CEFX pool was what each control culture received. Study-level points and caveats: For convalescent patients, 304 of the 307 vaccine-specific clones analyzed were classified as spike mono-reactive.

At the Johns Hopkins FTIC core, DNA taken from cultured CD4+ T cells was sequenced by way of the Oncomine TCR Beta short-read assay. TCRdb re-called the PCR reads through MiXCR, storing one row per CDR3 protein. The sample holds about 8,900 distinct CDR3 sequences, 45% seen once. The J segment lost 1 base and the V segment lost 4 bases, leaving 1 base of the junction unmatched. The germline CDR1 and CDR2 sequences are MNHEY and SVGAGI. This CDR3 has 14 amino acids. Treatment defined: roughly 11-day PBMC culture with coronavirus spike peptide pools or control peptides (ViraFEST assay). An unexposed donor provided the CD4+ T cells, which were collected before the COVID-19 pandemic (2011-2018). As for this clonotype: Its antigen remains unknown.

Input material: CD4+ T cells from blood, cultured in vitro. This TCR was recovered from a human donor in good health. The chain recombines TRBV6-5 with TRBJ1-2, with 9 bases lining up with TRBD1. CDR3 amino acids: CASSSDRGNYGYTF. The CDR3 region has the DNA TGTGCCAGCAGTTCGGACAGGGGTAACTATGGCTACACCTTC.